This TCR beta chain was identified during a study of tumor-infiltrating lymphocytes in primary liver carcinoma (dated by TCRdb to about 2017). Study-wide context: Between late 2015 and 2016, about five patients in China with histopathologically diagnosed primary liver carcinoma had surgical resection. Each sample produced roughly 3.5 to 7.13 million productive TCRbeta reads, and read depth showed no significant difference between tissue types. Of the five patients, three men and two women aged 30 to 69 years, four had hepatocellular carcinoma and one had combined HCC and intrahepatic cholangiocarcinoma. A total of roughly 35 specimens from 5 patients underwent TCRbeta repertoire sequencing, comprising 25 or so tumor regions, 5 adjacent noncancerous liver tissues and 5 peripheral blood samples. Technical replicate repertoires showed high reproducibility, with mean shared-clone rates about 0.86 and correlation coefficients above 0.95. Tumors of the five patients were stage T1-T3 N0M0 with maximum diameters of 4.2 to 10 cm. TCRbeta repertoire sequencing, expression microarrays and whole-exome sequencing were combined in the study across five regions of each liver tumor, with adjacent normal tissue and blood also included.

TCRbeta-specific cDNA was reverse-transcribed from around 500 ng total RNA using a constant-region primer and ProtoScript II reverse transcriptase. The TCRbeta libraries were prepared through three rounds of nested multiplex PCR following a slightly modified ARM-PCR procedure. The first two PCR rounds used multiplex TRBV1-TRBV30 forward primers with a Cbeta reverse primer, each for approximately 11 cycles. A final 25-cycle PCR with Deep VentR polymerase added sample barcodes and Illumina adapters. Before sequencing, amplicons between 200 and 500 bp were purified from gel using a QIAquick gel extraction kit. The TCRbeta amplicons were sequenced with 250-bp paired-end reads on an Illumina HiSeq 2500. Per the authors' processing: Quality trimming of reads was performed with Trimmomatic v0.33, and paired reads were merged with FLASH v1.2.11 so that full CDR3 sequences could be recovered. V, D and J germline segments were assigned to the rearranged TCRbeta sequences by MiGEC v1.2.1b. VDJtools v1.0.0 computed clonotype statistics and Shannon-Wiener diversity indices. To cut down on sampling bias, every analysis after diversity analysis relied on just the 250 most abundant clonotypes from each sample. TCRdb reprocessed the public reads (quality trimming at Q25 with fastp, clone calling with MiXCR) and kept in-frame beta chains. Under each unique CDR3 protein, matching rows form one entry showing the most common genes and DNA. It is TCRdb's table, rather than the study itself, that gives the V and J calls and clone size. The sample data list 300,000 to 350,000 distinct CDR3 sequences, and around three fifths of these were observed just once. The ten largest account for over 15% of the sample.

As concerns this clonotype: This receptor's antigen is unknown. One end of the junction is discordant with germline, which a read error may explain.

Blood RNA was extracted from unsorted whole blood using TRIzol reagent, and germline DNA was obtained with the DNeasy Blood & Tissue kit. Patients had chronic HBV infection and were treatment-naive at sampling. Before surgery, four milliliters of peripheral blood were collected into K2EDTA tubes. The paper's findings and limits, for the study overall: Repertoire overlap was found to be higher between tumor regions (mean around 35%) than between tumor-adjacent (around 17%) or tumor-blood (14%) pairs, consistent with antigen-driven expansion. Because the samples were bulk and unsorted, CD4+ and CD8+ T cell repertoires could not be compared. Compared with blood, tumors had a significantly larger share of the repertoire taken up by the top 250 clones (p = 0.039). The study included only five patients, and the authors note findings should be validated in a larger study. Only the TCR beta chain was sequenced, which likely underestimates true repertoire diversity because unpaired alpha chains were not captured.

The CDR3 measures 12 amino acids from cysteine to phenylalanine. The only DNA kept is the CDR3, 36 bases in frame from the first base. The germline V gene sets CDR1 to SQVTM and CDR2 to ANQGSEA. The rearrangement combines TRBV29-1 with TRBJ1-1; the D gene lacks a confident call. The sample taken for sequencing was peripheral blood. This sequence was found in a woman in her 30s with primary liver carcinoma and hepatitis B virus infection. The DNA reads TGCAGCGCCCTACAGATGAACACAGAAGTTTTCTTT. The translation is CSALQMNTEVFF. The variable domain in full, with residues beyond the CDR3 obtained from the reference TRBV29-1 and TRBJ1-1 genes, is SAVISQKPSRDICQRGTSLTIQCQVDSQVTMMFWYRQQPGQSLTLIATANQGSEATYESGFVIDKFPISRPNLTFSTLTVSNMSPEDSSIYLCSALQMNTEVFFGQGTRLTVV.